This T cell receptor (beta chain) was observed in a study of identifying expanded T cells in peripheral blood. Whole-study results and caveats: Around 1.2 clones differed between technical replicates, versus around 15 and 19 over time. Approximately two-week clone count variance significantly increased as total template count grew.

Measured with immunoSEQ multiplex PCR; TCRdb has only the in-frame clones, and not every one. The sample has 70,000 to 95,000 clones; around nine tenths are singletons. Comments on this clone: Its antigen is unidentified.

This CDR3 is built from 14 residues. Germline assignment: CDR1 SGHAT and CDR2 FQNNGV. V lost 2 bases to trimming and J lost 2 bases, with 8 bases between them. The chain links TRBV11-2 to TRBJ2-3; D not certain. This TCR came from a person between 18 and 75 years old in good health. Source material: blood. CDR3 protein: CASSLRASTDTQYF. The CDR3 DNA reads TGTGCCAGCAGCTTAAGAGCCTCCACAGATACGCAGTATTTT.